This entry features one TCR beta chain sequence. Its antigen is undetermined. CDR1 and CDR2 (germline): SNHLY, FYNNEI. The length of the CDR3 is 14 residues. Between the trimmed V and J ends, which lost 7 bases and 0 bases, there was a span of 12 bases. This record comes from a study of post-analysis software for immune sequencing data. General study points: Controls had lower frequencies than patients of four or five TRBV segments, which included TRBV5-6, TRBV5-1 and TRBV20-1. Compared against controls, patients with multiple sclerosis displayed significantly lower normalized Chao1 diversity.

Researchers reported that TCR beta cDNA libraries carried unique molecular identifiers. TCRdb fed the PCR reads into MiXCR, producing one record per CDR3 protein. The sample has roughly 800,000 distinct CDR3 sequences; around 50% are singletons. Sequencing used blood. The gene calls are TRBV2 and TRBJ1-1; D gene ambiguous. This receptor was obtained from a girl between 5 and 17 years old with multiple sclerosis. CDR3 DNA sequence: TGTGCCAGCAAGAAAGAGTTCATGAACACTGAAGCTTTCTTT. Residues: CASKKEFMNTEAFF.